This T cell receptor (beta chain) originates from a study of blood T cells in healthy people across ages. In this sample, this clonotype turned up many times. A second PCR of roughly 7 to 11 cycles used a sample-barcoded 5' primer and a J-beta primer mix. TCRdb re-derived calls from the 5' RACE reads in MiXCR, one entry per CDR3 protein. The sample has about 730,000 distinct CDR3 sequences; about 40% are singletons. The ends lost 4 bases at V and 3 bases at J; junction bases unmatched: 5. CDR3 length equals 14 residues. The germline V gene encodes CDR1 SGHRS and CDR2 YFSETQ. The sample providers were healthy Caucasian people from Russia, aged about 6 to 90.

The sequence was obtained from a woman aged 60-75 years in good health. V and J are TRBV5-1 and TRBJ2-7, with TRBD1 identical over 9 bases. The specimen sequenced was blood. DNA for the CDR3: TGCGCCAGCAGCGGTCGGGACAGGGACTACGAGCAGTACTTC. It encodes CASSGRDRDYEQYF.